This T cell receptor (beta chain) was found in a study of control samples from healthy donors and cancer patients. The assay was immunoSEQ multiplex PCR, and TCRdb's table has in-frame clones only and misses some. Of under 150,000 clones in the sample, about nine tenths are singletons; the top ten hold approximately 10%. The source material was blood. This sequence was found in a man aged 25-40 years in good health.

The CDR3, as DNA: TGTGCCAGCAGCACATATAGAGACACCGGGGAGCTGTTTTTT. Protein sequence: CASSTYRDTGELFF. V and J are TRBV27 and TRBJ2-2; D remains ambiguous. The CDR3 is made up of 14 amino acids. Germline lookup yields CDR1 MNHEY and CDR2 SMNVEV (reference sequence). Trimming took off 6 bases at V and 3 bases at J, with 11 bases between the two ends.